The clone carrying this TCR beta chain was counted between two and nine times. Germline assignment: CDR1 MNHEY and CDR2 SVGAGI. Trimming shortened V by 2 bases and J by 1 base, and 9 bases separated the two germline ends. The CDR3 sequence is 15 residues long. These data are taken from a study of response to subunit inactivated influenza vaccine. From the RT-PCR reads, TCRdb called clonotypes with MiXCR, one entry per CDR3 protein. The sample records approximately 520,000 distinct CDR3 sequences, roughly 23% being singletons. Here the sequenced sample was CD4+ T cells sorted from PBMCs, taken around 5 days after vaccination. The chain couples TRBV6-5 to TRBJ1-5; no definite D call. This receptor was obtained from a man in his fifties or sixties who received an inactivated influenza vaccine. The CDR3 loop reads CASSYGSESNQPQHF. The DNA of the CDR3 is TGTGCCAGCAGTTACGGGTCAGAGAGCAATCAGCCCCAGCATTTT.